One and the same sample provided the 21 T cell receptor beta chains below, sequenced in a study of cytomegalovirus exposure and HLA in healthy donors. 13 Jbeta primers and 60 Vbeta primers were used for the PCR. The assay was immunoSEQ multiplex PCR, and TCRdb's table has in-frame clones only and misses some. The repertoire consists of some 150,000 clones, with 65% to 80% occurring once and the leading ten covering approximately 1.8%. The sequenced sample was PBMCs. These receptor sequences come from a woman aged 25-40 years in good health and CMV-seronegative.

CDR3 sequence reads: CASSPAPTVSNQPQHF. CDR3 DNA: TGTGCCAGTAGCCCAGCGCCGACGGTTAGCAATCAGCCCCAGCATTTT. V gene TRBV19 combines with J gene TRBJ1-5; no definite D call. There are 16 residues in the CDR3. Trimming pared 6 bases from V and 0 bases from J, leaving 15 bases between. The germline V gene encodes CDR1 LNHDA and CDR2 SQIVND (reference sequence).

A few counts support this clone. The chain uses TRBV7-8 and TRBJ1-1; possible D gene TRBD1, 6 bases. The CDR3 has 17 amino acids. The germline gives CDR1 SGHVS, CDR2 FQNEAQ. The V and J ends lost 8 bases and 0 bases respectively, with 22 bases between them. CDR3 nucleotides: TGTGCCAGCCGCACATACTCAGGGGCGTCCATGAACACTGAAGCTTTCTTT. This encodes CASRTYSGASMNTEAFF. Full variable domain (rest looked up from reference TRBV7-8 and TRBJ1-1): GAGVSQSPRYKVAKRGQDVALRCDPISGHVSLFWYQQALGQGPEFLTYFQNEAQLDKSGLPSDRFFAERPEGSVSTLKIQRTQQEDSAVYLCASRTYSGASMNTEAFFGQGTRLTVV.

This chain's CDR3 is CASSESTSQETQYF. The CDR3, as DNA: TGTGCCAGCAGTGAATCGACTAGCCAGGAGACCCAGTACTTC. The chain uses TRBV2 and TRBJ2-5, with 7 bases aligning to TRBD2. Germline V gene sequence: CDR1 SNHLY, CDR2 FYNNEI. The CDR3 totals 14 residues. J was trimmed by 5 bases and V by 2 bases; bases with no gene match: 5.

The CDR3 DNA follows: TGCGCCAGCAGCGCTCGACGGGAAGGAGAGACCCAGTACTTC. It encodes CASSARREGETQYF. This chain links TRBV5-1 with TRBJ2-5; possible D gene TRBD2, 5 bases. The length of the CDR3 is 14 residues. Looked up from germline, CDR1 is SGHRS and CDR2 is YFSETQ. With 4 bases removed from V and 4 bases from J, the gap between germline ends came to 14 bases.

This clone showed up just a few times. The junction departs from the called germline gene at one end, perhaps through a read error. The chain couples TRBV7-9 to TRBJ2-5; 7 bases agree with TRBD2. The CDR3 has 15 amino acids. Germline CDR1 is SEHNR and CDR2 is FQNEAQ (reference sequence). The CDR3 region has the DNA TGTTCCAGCAGCCTTGGGGGGGGTCCTACGGGGACCCAGTACTTC. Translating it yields CSSSLGGGPTGTQYF.

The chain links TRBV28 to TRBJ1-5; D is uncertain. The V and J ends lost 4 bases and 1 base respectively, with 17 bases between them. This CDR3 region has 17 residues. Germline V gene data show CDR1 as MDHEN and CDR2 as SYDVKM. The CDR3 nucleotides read TGTGCCAGCAGTTCCGGGAGTCCGAGTTGGAGCAATCAGCCCCAGCATTTT. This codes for CASSSGSPSWSNQPQHF.

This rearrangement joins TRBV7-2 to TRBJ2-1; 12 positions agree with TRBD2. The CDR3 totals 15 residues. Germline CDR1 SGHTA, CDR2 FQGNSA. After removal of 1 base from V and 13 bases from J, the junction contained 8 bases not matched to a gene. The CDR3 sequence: CASSLDWASGGAQFF. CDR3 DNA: TGTGCCAGCAGCTTAGATTGGGCTAGCGGGGGGGCTCAGTTCTTC.

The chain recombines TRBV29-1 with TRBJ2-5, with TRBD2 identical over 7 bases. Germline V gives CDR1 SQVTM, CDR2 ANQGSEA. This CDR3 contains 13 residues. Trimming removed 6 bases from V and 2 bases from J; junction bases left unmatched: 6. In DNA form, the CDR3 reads TGCAGCGTAGACCGTAGCGGGCAAGAGACCCAGTACTTC. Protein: CSVDRSGQETQYF.

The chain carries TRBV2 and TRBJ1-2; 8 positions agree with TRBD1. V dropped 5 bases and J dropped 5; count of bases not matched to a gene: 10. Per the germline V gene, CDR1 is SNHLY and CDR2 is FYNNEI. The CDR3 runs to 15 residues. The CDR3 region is CASSQLGQGFYGYTF. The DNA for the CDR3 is TGTGCCAGCAGTCAACTAGGACAGGGCTTTTATGGCTACACCTTC.

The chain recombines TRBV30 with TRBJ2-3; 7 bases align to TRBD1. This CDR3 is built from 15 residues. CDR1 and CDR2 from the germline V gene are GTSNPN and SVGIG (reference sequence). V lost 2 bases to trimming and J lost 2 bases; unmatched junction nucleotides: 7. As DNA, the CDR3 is TGTGCCTGGAGTACAGGGGTTGAATTCACAGATACGCAGTATTTT. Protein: CAWSTGVEFTDTQYF. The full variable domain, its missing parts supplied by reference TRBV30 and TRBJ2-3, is SQTIHQWPATLVQPVGSPLSLECTVEGTSNPNLYWYRQAAGRGLQLLFYSVGIGQISSEVPQNLSASRPQDRQFILSSKKLLLSDSGFYLCAWSTGVEFTDTQYFGPGTRLTVL.

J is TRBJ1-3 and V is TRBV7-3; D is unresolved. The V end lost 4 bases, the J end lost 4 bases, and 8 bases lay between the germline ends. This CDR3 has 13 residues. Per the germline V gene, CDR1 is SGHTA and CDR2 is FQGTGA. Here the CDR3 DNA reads TGTGCCAGCAGCTCAGAACCGGGAAACACCATATATTTT. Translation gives CASSSEPGNTIYF.

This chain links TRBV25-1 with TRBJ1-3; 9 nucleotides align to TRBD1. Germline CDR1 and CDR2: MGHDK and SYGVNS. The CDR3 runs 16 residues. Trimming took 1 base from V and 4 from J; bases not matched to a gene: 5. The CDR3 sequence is CASSEFGTGLGNTIYF. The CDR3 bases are TGTGCCAGCAGTGAATTTGGGACAGGGCTCGGAAACACCATATATTTT.

CDR3 loop: CATSRRSGGPSWNEQFF. In DNA, the CDR3 is TGTGCCACCAGCAGGCGATCGGGGGGGCCTTCGTGGAATGAGCAGTTCTTC. The rearrangement joins TRBV15 to TRBJ2-1, with TRBD2 matching over 8 bases. The CDR3 is 17 residues long. Trimming cost V 3 bases and J 7 bases; bases outside gene matches: 14. Germline V gene lookup returns CDR1 LNHNV and CDR2 YYDKDF (reference sequence). The full variable domain, completed using reference TRBV15 and TRBJ2-1, is DAMVIQNPRYQVTQFGKPVTLSCSQTLNHNVMYWYQQKSSQAPKLLFHYYDKDFNNEADTPDNFQSRRPNTSFCFLDIRSPGLGDTAMYLCATSRRSGGPSWNEQFFGPGTRLTVL.

DNA for the CDR3: TGTGCTAGTGGCAAGATGAGGGATGGCACCGGGGAGCTGTTTTTT. Protein: CASGKMRDGTGELFF. The V call is TRBV12-5, the J call TRBJ2-2; TRBD2 might be the D (5 bases). Germline V lookup: CDR1 LGHNT, CDR2 FRNRAP. The CDR3 runs 15 residues. The V gene lost 6 bases and the J gene lost 4 bases, with 15 bases spanning the gap. Together with reference TRBV12-5 and TRBJ2-2, the CDR3 gives the full variable domain: DARVTQTPRHKVTEMGQEVTMRCQPILGHNTVFWYRQTMMQGLELLAYFRNRAPLDDSGMPKDRFSAEMPDATLATLKIQPSEPRDSAVYFCASGKMRDGTGELFFGEGSRLTVL.

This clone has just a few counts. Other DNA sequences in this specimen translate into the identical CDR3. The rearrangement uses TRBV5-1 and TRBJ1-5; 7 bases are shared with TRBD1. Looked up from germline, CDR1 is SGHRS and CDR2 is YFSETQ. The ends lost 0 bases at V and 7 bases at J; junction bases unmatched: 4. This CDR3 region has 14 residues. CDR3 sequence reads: CASSLGQGGQPQHF. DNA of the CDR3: TGCGCCAGCAGCTTGGGACAGGGAGGCCAGCCCCAGCATTTT.

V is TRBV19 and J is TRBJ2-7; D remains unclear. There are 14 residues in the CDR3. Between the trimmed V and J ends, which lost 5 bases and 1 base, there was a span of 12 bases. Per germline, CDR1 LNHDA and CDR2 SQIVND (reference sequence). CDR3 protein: CASSVGSLSYEQYF. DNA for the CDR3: TGTGCCAGTAGTGTGGGTAGCCTATCCTACGAGCAGTACTTC.

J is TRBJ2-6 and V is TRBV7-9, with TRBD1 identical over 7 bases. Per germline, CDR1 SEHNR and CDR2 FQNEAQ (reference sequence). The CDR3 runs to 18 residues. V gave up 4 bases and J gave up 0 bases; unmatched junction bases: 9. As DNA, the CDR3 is TGTGCCAGCAGCTCACACCGGGACAGTAACTCTGGGGCCAACGTCCTGACTTTC. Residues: CASSSHRDSNSGANVLTF.

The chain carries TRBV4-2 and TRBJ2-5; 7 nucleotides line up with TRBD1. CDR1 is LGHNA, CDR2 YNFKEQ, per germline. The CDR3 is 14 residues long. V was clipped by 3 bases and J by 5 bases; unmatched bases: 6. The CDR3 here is CASSQNRGGETQYF. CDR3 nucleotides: TGTGCCAGCAGCCAGAACAGGGGCGGGGAGACCCAGTACTTC.

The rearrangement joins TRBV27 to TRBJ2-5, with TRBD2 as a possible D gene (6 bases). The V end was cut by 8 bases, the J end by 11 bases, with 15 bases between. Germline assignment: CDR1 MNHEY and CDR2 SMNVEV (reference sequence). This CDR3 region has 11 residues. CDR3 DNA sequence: TGTGCCAGCCGCTCTATCCGGGAGCAGTACTTC. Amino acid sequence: CASRSIREQYF.

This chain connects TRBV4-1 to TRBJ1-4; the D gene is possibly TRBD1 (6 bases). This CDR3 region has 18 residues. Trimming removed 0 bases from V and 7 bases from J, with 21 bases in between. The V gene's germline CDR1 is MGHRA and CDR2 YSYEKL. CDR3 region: CASSQDGGGPRFGEKLFF. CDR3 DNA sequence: TGCGCCAGCAGCCAAGACGGCGGGGGCCCTCGGTTCGGTGAAAAACTGTTTTTT.

The CDR3 here is CASSQQLAGEYTQYF. CDR3 nucleotides: TGCGCCAGCAGCCAGCAACTAGCGGGAGAGTATACGCAGTATTTT. The chain uses TRBV4-3 and TRBJ2-3; TRBD2 matches at 11 bases. The CDR3 contains 15 residues. V shed 3 bases and J 7 bases; nucleotides not matched to a gene: 6. Per germline, CDR1 LGHNA and CDR2 YSLEER.